The rows below give T cell receptor beta chains drawn from one sample of a study of shared clonotypes between healthy human individuals. TCRdb keeps only in-frame clones here, not all; method: immunoSEQ multiplex PCR. The sample shows nearly 500,000 clones, 76% of them seen only once. The specimen sequenced was PBMCs. The source of these receptors is a woman aged 40 to 50 in good health. Some clones in this sample may be carry-over from other donors' samples. The CDR3 runs from the conserved cysteine through the conserved F or W. D genes are given only for firm matches. Size is stated for part of the rows, as once, few or many counts, or as a class when the clone is expanded.

size	D	J	length	V	CDR3	DNA
.	.	TRBJ2-2	14	TRBV19	CASSSQGNTGELFF	TGTGCCAGTAGTAGTCAGGGAAACACCGGGGAGCTGTTTTTT
.	.	TRBJ2-3	16	TRBV12-2	CASRPWDRASTDTQYF	TGTGCAAGTCGCCCCTGGGACAGGGCTAGCACAGATACGCAGTATTTT
.	TRBD1	TRBJ1-1	12	TRBV11-2	CASSFGDSEAFF	TGTGCCAGCAGCTTTGGGGACAGTGAAGCTTTCTTT
.	TRBD2	TRBJ2-1	16	TRBV5-1	CASSSLEGLDPNEQFF	TGCGCCAGCAGTTCGCTCGAAGGACTAGACCCCAATGAGCAGTTCTTC
.	.	TRBJ2-7	15	TRBV12-1	CASSFVGTGGDEQYF	TGTGCCAGCAGCTTTGTGGGGACAGGGGGCGACGAGCAGTACTTC
.	TRBD2	TRBJ2-7	13	TRBV6-5	CASSRSSGSEQYF	TGTGCCAGCAGTCGCTCTAGCGGGAGCGAGCAGTACTTC
.	.	TRBJ2-2	14	TRBV9	CASSVQGATGELFF	TGTGCCAGCAGCGTACAGGGTGCGACCGGGGAGCTGTTTTTT
.	.	TRBJ1-1	12	TRBV7-2	CASSGVGTEAFF	TGTGCCAGCAGCGGGGTGGGCACTGAAGCTTTCTTT
.	TRBD1	TRBJ2-1	15	TRBV6-1	CASSARDRSYNEQFF	TGTGCCAGCAGTGCCCGGGACAGGTCCTACAATGAGCAGTTCTTC
.	.	TRBJ2-5	11	TRBV9	CASSVEETQYF	TGTGCCAGCAGCGTAGAAGAGACCCAGTACTTC
.	TRBD2	TRBJ2-3	16	TRBV30	CAWRSLAAYRSYTQYF	TGTGCCTGGAGGTCACTAGCGGCTTACAGGTCGTATACGCAGTATTTT
.	.	TRBJ1-2	14	TRBV4-1	CASSQDPANYGYTF	TGCGCCAGCAGCCAAGATCCGGCTAACTATGGCTACACCTTC
.	TRBD2	TRBJ2-1	16	TRBV4-3	CASSQDRSGSYNEQFF	TGCGCCAGCAGCCAAGATCGGAGCGGGAGTTACAATGAGCAGTTCTTC
.	TRBD1	TRBJ2-2	15	TRBV19	CASSINAGGTGELFF	TGTGCCAGTAGTATTAATGCAGGGGGCACCGGGGAGCTGTTTTTT
.	TRBD2	TRBJ2-7	15	TRBV5-4	CASSPGLAGSYEQYF	TGTGCCAGCAGCCCGGGACTAGCGGGTTCCTACGAGCAGTACTTC
.	TRBD1	TRBJ1-1	16	TRBV5-6	CASSPATGSKRTEAFF	TGTGCCAGCAGCCCTGCGACAGGGTCTAAGAGGACTGAAGCTTTCTTT
.	.	TRBJ1-4	13	TRBV27	CASRRGPNEKLFF	TGTGCCAGCCGCAGGGGTCCTAATGAAAAACTGTTTTTT
.	.	TRBJ2-2	11	TRBV29-1	CSVEHTGELFF	TGCAGCGTTGAGCACACCGGGGAGCTGTTTTTT
.	.	TRBJ2-7	15	TRBV7-6	CASSAPTRGEHEQYF	TGTGCCAGCAGCGCCCCGACTAGGGGAGAACACGAGCAGTACTTC
.	.	TRBJ2-7	14	TRBV15	CATSRDLLAYEQYF	TGTGCCACCAGCAGAGATCTGCTCGCCTACGAGCAGTACTTC
.	TRBD2	TRBJ2-2	15	TRBV7-9	CASSSLAGVSGELFF	TGTGCCAGCAGCTCACTAGCGGGAGTATCCGGGGAGCTGTTTTTT
.	TRBD1	TRBJ2-1	15	TRBV7-3	CASSTSDRVATEQFF	TGTGCCAGCAGCACCTCGGACAGGGTGGCTACTGAGCAGTTCTTC
once	TRBD1	TRBJ2-5	14	TRBV10-2	CASTRDRGQETQYF	TGCGCCAGCACTAGGGACAGGGGACAAGAGACCCAGTACTTC
.	.	TRBJ2-3	14	TRBV2	CASSEAGRADTQYF	TGTGCCAGCAGTGAAGCGGGGCGGGCAGATACGCAGTATTTT
.	TRBD1	TRBJ2-5	18	TRBV19	CASKGGRGHLRVRETQYF	TGTGCCAGTAAAGGGGGCAGGGGGCATTTGAGGGTTCGAGAGACCCAGTACTTC
.	.	TRBJ2-3	12	TRBV6-6	CASSYRPDTQYF	TGTGCCAGCAGTTACAGACCAGATACGCAGTATTTT